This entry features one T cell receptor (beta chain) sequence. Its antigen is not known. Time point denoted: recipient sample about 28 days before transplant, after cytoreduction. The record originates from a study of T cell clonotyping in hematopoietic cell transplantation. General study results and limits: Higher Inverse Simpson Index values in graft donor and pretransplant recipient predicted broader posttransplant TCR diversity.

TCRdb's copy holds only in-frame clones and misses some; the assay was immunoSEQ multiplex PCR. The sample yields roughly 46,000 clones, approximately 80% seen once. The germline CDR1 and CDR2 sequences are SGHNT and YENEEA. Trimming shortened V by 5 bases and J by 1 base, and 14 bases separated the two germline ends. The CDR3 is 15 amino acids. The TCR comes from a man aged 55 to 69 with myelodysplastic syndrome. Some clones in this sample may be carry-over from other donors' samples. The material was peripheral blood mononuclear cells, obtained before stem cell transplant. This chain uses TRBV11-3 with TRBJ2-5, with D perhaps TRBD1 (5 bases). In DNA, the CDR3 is TGTGCCAGCAGCCCCGATCCAGGGCCCCAAGAGACCCAGTACTTC. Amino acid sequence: CASSPDPGPQETQYF. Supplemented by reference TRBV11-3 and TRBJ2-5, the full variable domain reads EAGVVQSPRYKIIEKKQPVAFWCNPISGHNTLYWYLQNLGQGPELLIRYENEEAVDDSQLPKDRFSAERLKGVDSTLKIQPAELGDSAVYLCASSPDPGPQETQYFGPGTRLLVL.